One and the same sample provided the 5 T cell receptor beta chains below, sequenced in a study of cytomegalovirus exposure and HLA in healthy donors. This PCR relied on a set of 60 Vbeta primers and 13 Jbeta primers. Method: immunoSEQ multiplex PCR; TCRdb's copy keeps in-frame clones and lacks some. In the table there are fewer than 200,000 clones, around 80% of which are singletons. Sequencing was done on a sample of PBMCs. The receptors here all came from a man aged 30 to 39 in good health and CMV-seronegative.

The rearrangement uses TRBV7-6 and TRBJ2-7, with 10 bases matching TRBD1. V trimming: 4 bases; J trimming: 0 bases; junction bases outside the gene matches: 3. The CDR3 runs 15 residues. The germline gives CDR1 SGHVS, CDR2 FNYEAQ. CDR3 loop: CASSSRTGGSYEQYF. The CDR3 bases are TGTGCCAGCAGCTCCCGGACAGGGGGCTCCTACGAGCAGTACTTC.

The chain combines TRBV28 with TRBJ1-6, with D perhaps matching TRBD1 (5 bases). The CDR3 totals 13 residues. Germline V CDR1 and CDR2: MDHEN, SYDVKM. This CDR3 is CGIGGEYNSPLHF. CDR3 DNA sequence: TGTGGCATCGGGGGGGAATATAATTCACCCCTCCACTTT.

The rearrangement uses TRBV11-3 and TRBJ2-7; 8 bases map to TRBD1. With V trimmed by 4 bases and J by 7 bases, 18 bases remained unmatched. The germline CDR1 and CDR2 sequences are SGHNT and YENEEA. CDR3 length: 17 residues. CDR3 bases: TGTGCCAGCAGCTCATCTCGACGCAGGGGGCTACGGGGAGAGCAGTACTTC. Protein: CASSSSRRRGLRGEQYF. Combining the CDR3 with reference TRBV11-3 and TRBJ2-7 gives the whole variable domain EAGVVQSPRYKIIEKKQPVAFWCNPISGHNTLYWYLQNLGQGPELLIRYENEEAVDDSQLPKDRFSAERLKGVDSTLKIQPAELGDSAVYLCASSSSRRRGLRGEQYFGPGTRLTVT.

Here the CDR3 reads CASSFNGEDYEQYF. The CDR3 region has the DNA TGTGCCAGCAGTTTTAACGGGGAAGACTACGAGCAGTACTTC. J is TRBJ2-7 and V is TRBV28, with D possibly TRBD2 on 5 matching bases. Trimming cost V 3 bases and J 3 bases, with 12 bases left between them. The germline V gene has CDR1 MDHEN and CDR2 SYDVKM. The CDR3 consists of 14 residues.

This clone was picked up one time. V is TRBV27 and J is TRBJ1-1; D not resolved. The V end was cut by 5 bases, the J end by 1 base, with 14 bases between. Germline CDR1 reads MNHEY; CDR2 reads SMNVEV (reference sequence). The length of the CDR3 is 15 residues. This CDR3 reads CASSPLGTGNTEAFF. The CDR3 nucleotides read TGTGCCAGCAGTCCCCTAGGTACTGGGAACACTGAAGCTTTCTTT.